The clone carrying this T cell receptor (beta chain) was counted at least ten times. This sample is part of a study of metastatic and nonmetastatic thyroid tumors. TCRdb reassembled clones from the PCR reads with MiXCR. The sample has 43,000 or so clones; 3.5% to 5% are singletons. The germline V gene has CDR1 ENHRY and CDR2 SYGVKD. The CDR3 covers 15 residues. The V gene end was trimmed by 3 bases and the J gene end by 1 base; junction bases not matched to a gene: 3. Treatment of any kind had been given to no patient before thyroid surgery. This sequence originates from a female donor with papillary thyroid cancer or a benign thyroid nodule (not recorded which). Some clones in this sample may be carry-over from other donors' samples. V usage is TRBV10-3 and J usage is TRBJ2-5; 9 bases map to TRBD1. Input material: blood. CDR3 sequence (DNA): TGTGCCATCAGTGATGGGACAGGGTTCCAAGAGACCCAGTACTTC. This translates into CAISDGTGFQETQYF.